What follows are 31 T cell receptor beta chains derived from one specimen sequenced in a study of control samples from healthy donors and cancer patients. The repertoire was sequenced with immunoSEQ multiplex PCR; TCRdb's copy has only in-frame clones and lacks some. This table holds 130,000 or so clones, approximately 94% found once. Material for sequencing was blood. The source of these receptors is a middle-aged man in good health.

The gene calls are TRBV30 and TRBJ1-5, with a tentative D call TRBD1 (6 bases). The length of the CDR3 is 13 residues. The germline V gene has CDR1 GTSNPN and CDR2 SVGIG (reference sequence). V was shortened by 0 bases and J by 4 bases, with 7 bases between the two germline ends. CDR3 sequence (DNA): TGTGCCTGGAGTGTCACAGGGAATCAGCCCCAGCATTTT. This translates into CAWSVTGNQPQHF.

In nucleotides, the CDR3 is TGTGCCAGCAGCTTCGGGACCGACCAAGAGACCCAGTACTTC. It specifies CASSFGTDQETQYF. V gene TRBV13 combines with J gene TRBJ2-5; either TRBD1 or TRBD2 may fit D (5 bases each). The V gene lost 3 bases and the J gene lost 0 bases, with 8 bases spanning the gap. Germline CDR1 and CDR2: PRHDT and FYEKMQ (reference sequence). The CDR3 consists of 14 residues.

This clone has only one observation. This rearrangement joins TRBV14 to TRBJ1-1; D not certain. CDR1 is SGHDN, CDR2 FVKESK, per germline. This CDR3 region has 14 residues. The V end was cut by 1 base, the J end by 4 bases, with 10 bases between. The CDR3, as DNA: TGTGCCAGCAGCCAAGCGGGGTTGGTCACTGAAGCTTTCTTT. Translated: CASSQAGLVTEAFF.

This chain links TRBV6-5 with TRBJ1-1; D might be TRBD1 (5 bases). Deletions cut 6 bases from V and 5 bases from J, with 16 bases between. The CDR3 is made up of 14 amino acids. Germline CDR1 reads MNHEY; CDR2 reads SVGAGI. The CDR3 DNA is TGTGCCAGCAGCCTGGGGGGTGAGGGAACTGAAGCTTTCTTT. It encodes CASSLGGEGTEAFF.

This clone appeared once. The chain is built from TRBV18 and TRBJ2-3; 9 bases map to TRBD2. Germline CDR1 reads KGHSH; CDR2 reads LQKENI. The CDR3 is 16 amino acids. Trimming removed 3 bases from V and 1 base from J; junction bases left unmatched: 5. CDR3 residues: CASSPLSGGGTDTQYF. The CDR3 DNA is TGTGCCAGCTCACCCCTTAGCGGGGGAGGCACAGATACGCAGTATTTT.

The rearrangement uses TRBV7-8 and TRBJ2-1; 8 bases are shared with TRBD2. The CDR3 is 15 residues long. Germline V gene data show CDR1 as SGHVS and CDR2 as FQNEAQ. The V and J ends lost 0 bases and 9 bases, in that order; junction bases with no gene match: 7. The CDR3 bases are TGTGCCAGCAGCTTAGCGGGTAGCGGGGTTGGTGAGCAGTTCTTC. Translating gives CASSLAGSGVGEQFF.

The rearrangement uses TRBV5-6 and TRBJ2-7; no reliable D call. The V end lost 0 bases, the J end lost 0 bases, and 13 bases lay between the germline ends. Germline V gives CDR1 SGHDT, CDR2 YYEEEE. The CDR3 consists of 16 residues. The CDR3 DNA sequence: TGTGCCAGCAGCTTGGGCCCCAGTTCCCTCTCCTACGAGCAGTACTTC. Protein sequence: CASSLGPSSLSYEQYF.

The rearrangement uses TRBV9 and TRBJ2-2; D is unresolved. In germline, CDR1 is SGDLS, CDR2 YYNGEE. This CDR3 spans 14 amino acids. V was trimmed by 6 bases and J by 4 bases, leaving 13 bases between them. The CDR3 protein is CASKAEQSTGELFF. In DNA, the CDR3 is TGTGCCAGCAAGGCGGAGCAGAGCACCGGGGAGCTGTTTTTT.

This clone was observed once. J is TRBJ2-1 and V is TRBV20-1; TRBD2 is a possible D gene (6 bases). The V gene lost 3 bases and the J gene lost 7 bases, with 16 bases spanning the gap. Germline V lookup: CDR1 DFQATT, CDR2 SNEGSKA (reference sequence). This CDR3 is 14 amino acids long. CDR3 bases: TGCAGTGCTAGTCTCGCGGGCGCGGGGAATGAGCAGTTCTTC. This translates into CSASLAGAGNEQFF.

A remark on this clone: This same CDR3 is encoded by further DNA sequences in the sample. V and J are TRBV5-1 and TRBJ1-1; D is uncertain. The V gene's germline CDR1 is SGHRS and CDR2 YFSETQ. The CDR3 extends over 12 amino acids. Trimming pared 0 bases from V and 3 bases from J, leaving 3 bases between. CDR3 sequence (DNA): TGCGCCAGCAGCTTGGGCGACACTGAAGCTTTCTTT. This gives the protein CASSLGDTEAFF.

This chain connects TRBV6-5 to TRBJ1-6; maybe TRBD1 (6 bases). Germline V lookup: CDR1 MNHEY, CDR2 SVGAGI. V was trimmed by 5 bases and J by 5 bases, leaving 13 bases between them. CDR3 length: 15 residues. This CDR3 is CASSRTARNNSPLHF. The CDR3 DNA is TGTGCCAGCAGTCGGACAGCCCGGAATAATTCACCCCTCCACTTT.

This chain links TRBV4-2 with TRBJ2-1; 14 nucleotides agree with TRBD2. Germline CDR1 LGHNA, CDR2 YNFKEQ. CDR3 length equals 21 residues. Losses at the gene ends were 2 bases for V and 2 bases for J; bases not matched to a gene: 14. The CDR3 loop is CASSQPAGTGGLAGAYNEQFF. As DNA, the CDR3 is TGTGCCAGCAGCCAACCAGCCGGGACAGGGGGACTAGCGGGAGCCTACAATGAGCAGTTCTTC.

The gene calls are TRBV7-9 and TRBJ1-1; D uncertain. The CDR3 totals 16 residues. Trimming took 0 bases from V and 3 from J, leaving 14 bases between them. Germline V gives CDR1 SEHNR, CDR2 FQNEAQ (reference sequence). CDR3 DNA: TGTGCCAGCAGCTTAGCGTCAGGAGGGAGGGACACTGAAGCTTTCTTT. Translation: CASSLASGGRDTEAFF.

The rearrangement uses TRBV7-9 and TRBJ2-1; D assignment may be TRBD1 or TRBD2 (6 bases each). Germline CDR1 is SEHNR and CDR2 is FQNEAQ (reference sequence). The V and J ends lost 5 bases and 0 bases respectively, with 11 bases between them. The CDR3 totals 15 residues. This CDR3 is CASSKGGHSYNEQFF. DNA of the CDR3: TGTGCCAGCAGCAAAGGGGGGCACTCCTACAATGAGCAGTTCTTC.

The V gene is TRBV19, the J gene TRBJ1-5; no clear D gene. Germline CDR1 is LNHDA and CDR2 is SQIVND (reference sequence). This CDR3 comprises 18 residues. The V and J ends lost 2 bases and 11 bases respectively, with 28 bases between them. The CDR3 DNA reads as TGTGCCAGTAGTATAAGCGGTTCGGGGTCGGGTCCATATCGGACCCAGCATTTT. This sequence encodes CASSISGSGSGPYRTQHF.

The V call is TRBV9, the J call TRBJ2-1; 10 bases fit TRBD2. CDR3 size: 15 residues. Germline V gene data show CDR1 as SGDLS and CDR2 as YYNGEE. The trim removed 0 bases at V and 4 bases at J, leaving 1 base unmatched. The CDR3 DNA reads TGTGCCAGCAGCGTAGGGACTAGCGGTTACAATGAGCAGTTCTTC. Residues: CASSVGTSGYNEQFF.

This clone was detected only a few times. The V call is TRBV6-1, the J call TRBJ1-4; no reliable D call. CDR3 size: 15 residues. Germline assignment: CDR1 MNHNS and CDR2 SASEGT. V lost 2 bases and J lost 10, with 17 bases in between. Here the CDR3 reads CASSETGEIAGKLFF. The DNA of the CDR3 is TGTGCCAGCAGTGAAACCGGGGAAATAGCCGGAAAACTGTTTTTT.

The chain links TRBV4-2 to TRBJ2-1; 8 positions match TRBD2. The CDR3 covers 14 residues. The ends lost 4 bases at V and 7 bases at J; junction bases unmatched: 6. Germline V gene lookup returns CDR1 LGHNA and CDR2 YNFKEQ. CDR3 region: CASSLGRALNEQFF. DNA of the CDR3: TGTGCCAGCAGCCTCGGGAGGGCCTTAAATGAGCAGTTCTTC.

V is TRBV10-3 and J is TRBJ1-1; tentative D call: TRBD1 (5 bases). The CDR3 runs to 15 residues. Per the germline V gene, CDR1 is ENHRY and CDR2 is SYGVKD. V gave up 2 bases and J gave up 0 bases, with 10 bases separating them. The CDR3 bases are TGTGCCATCAGTGAGCGGCAGGACATGAACACTGAAGCTTTCTTT. Its protein product is CAISERQDMNTEAFF.

The chain links TRBV5-4 to TRBJ1-3, with no clear D. The CDR3 runs to 13 residues. Germline V gene data show CDR1 as SGHNT and CDR2 as YYREEE (reference sequence). The germline V and J ends were trimmed by 2 bases and 4 bases, with 7 bases remaining between them. The CDR3 is CASSLSGGNTIYF. CDR3 sequence (DNA): TGTGCCAGCAGCTTAAGCGGGGGAAACACCATATATTTT.

The V call is TRBV9, the J call TRBJ2-5, with D tentatively TRBD2 (6 bases). With 0 bases removed from V and 1 base from J, the gap between germline ends came to 7 bases. Germline assignment: CDR1 SGDLS and CDR2 YYNGEE. The CDR3 runs to 14 residues. The CDR3 loop is CASSVEGLQETQYF. As DNA, the CDR3 is TGTGCCAGCAGCGTAGAGGGACTCCAAGAGACCCAGTACTTC.

CDR3 DNA sequence: TGTGCCAGCAGTTACTCTCGGACAGGGGAAAACGAGCAGTACTTC. It specifies CASSYSRTGENEQYF. This rearrangement joins TRBV6-5 to TRBJ2-7; TRBD1 matches 9 bases. The CDR3 contains 15 residues. The junction had 5 bases not matched to a gene; V was cut back by 0 bases and J by 5 bases. The germline gives CDR1 MNHEY, CDR2 SVGAGI.

CDR3 sequence reads: CASSQGAYEQYF. The CDR3 nucleotides are TGTGCCAGCAGCCAGGGGGCTTACGAGCAGTACTTC. The chain uses TRBV7-9 and TRBJ2-7; TRBD1 aligns across 8 bases. V gave up 5 bases and J gave up 4 bases; unmatched junction bases: 1. Germline CDR1 and CDR2: SEHNR and FQNEAQ (reference sequence). The CDR3 is made up of 12 amino acids.

This chain connects TRBV28 to TRBJ2-7, with 7 bases matching TRBD2. Germline assignment: CDR1 MDHEN and CDR2 SYDVKM. The trim removed 6 bases at V and 3 bases at J, leaving 14 bases unmatched. This CDR3 has 16 residues. CDR3 nucleotides: TGTGCCAGCAGCTCCCGGATTTGGGGGGGAATCTACGAGCAGTACTTC. Its translation: CASSSRIWGGIYEQYF. Looking up the rest from reference TRBV28 and TRBJ2-7 gives the full variable domain: DVKVTQSSRYLVKRTGEKVFLECVQDMDHENMFWYRQDPGLGLRLIYFSYDVKMKEKGDIPEGYSVSREKKERFSLILESASTNQTSMYLCASSSRIWGGIYEQYFGPGTRLTVT.

This chain joins TRBV9 and TRBJ1-2; 7 positions match TRBD1. CDR3 length: 14 amino acids. Germline V gives CDR1 SGDLS, CDR2 YYNGEE. V was pared by 7 bases and J by 3 bases, with 9 bases of the junction left unmatched. In DNA, the CDR3 is TGTGCCAGCTCTCCAATCACAGGGGACTATGGCTACACCTTC. It yields the protein CASSPITGDYGYTF. Full variable domain (rest looked up from reference TRBV9 and TRBJ1-2): DSGVTQTPKHLITATGQRVTLRCSPRSGDLSVYWYQQSLDQGLQFLIQYYNGEERAKGNILERFSAQQFPDLHSELNLSSLELGDSALYFCASSPITGDYGYTFGSGTRLTVV.

This sequence joins TRBV21-1 and TRBJ1-3. TRBV21-1 is marked as a pseudogene. CDR3 length equals 15 residues. CDR3 protein: CASSKDEVTGNTIYF. In DNA, the CDR3 is TGTGCCAGCAGCAAAGATGAGGTAACTGGAAACACCATATATTTT.

The V call is TRBV5-1, the J call TRBJ2-2; no clear D gene. This CDR3 has 14 residues. CDR1 and CDR2 (germline): SGHRS, YFSETQ. V gave up 0 bases and J gave up 4 bases, with 7 bases separating them. The CDR3 sequence: CASSLVGPTGELFF. The CDR3 region has the DNA TGCGCCAGCAGCTTGGTAGGGCCCACCGGGGAGCTGTTTTTT.

V usage is TRBV27 and J usage is TRBJ2-3; a weak D match, TRBD2 (7 bases). This CDR3 comprises 18 residues. Per germline, CDR1 MNHEY and CDR2 SMNVEV (reference sequence). V was clipped by 0 bases and J by 3 bases, with 19 bases between them. Here the CDR3 reads CASSLSYGGHGMTDTQYF. The CDR3 DNA reads as TGTGCCAGCAGTTTATCGTACGGGGGGCACGGGATGACAGATACGCAGTATTTT.

In this sample, this clone turned up once. The rearrangement links TRBV24-1 to TRBJ1-2, with D unclear. Germline lookup yields CDR1 KGHDR and CDR2 SFDVKD. The V end was cut by 7 bases, the J end by 3 bases, with 23 bases between. The CDR3 covers 17 residues. CDR3 nucleotides: TGTGCCACCAGGGCCGGTGGAGTGCAGCATCCCGACTATGGCTACACCTTC. Translated: CATRAGGVQHPDYGYTF.

The chain has TRBV6-2 or TRBV6-3 and TRBJ2-2; D is perhaps TRBD2 (6 bases). The germline gives CDR1 MNHEY, CDR2 SVGEGT. V lost 4 bases, J lost 7 bases, and 10 bases lay in between. The CDR3 is made up of 13 amino acids. The CDR3 loop is CASSLEGYGELFF. The CDR3 DNA follows: TGTGCCAGCAGTTTGGAGGGATACGGGGAGCTGTTTTTT.

The chain links TRBV27 to TRBJ2-1; 12 bases map to TRBD1. V was pared by 4 bases and J by 8 bases, with 15 bases of the junction left unmatched. The CDR3 has 18 residues. Germline V lookup: CDR1 MNHEY, CDR2 SMNVEV (reference sequence). CDR3 sequence: CASSYSPPGTGGRDEQFF. As DNA, the CDR3 is TGTGCCAGCAGTTATTCACCCCCCGGGACAGGGGGCCGGGATGAGCAGTTCTTC.